This TCR beta chain was sequenced during a study of T cells after yellow fever vaccination. Points from the study as a whole: Clones that expanded after primary vaccination mostly reappeared after the booster (roughly 96% CD4, 88% CD8). Bulk-population clonotypes that are abundant could appear as contaminants in FACS-sorted repertoires. Clonotypes found in both CD4 and CD8 compartments made up a small share.

This clonotype has a handful of counts. No antigen is known for it. This CDR3 region has 13 residues. Trimming removed 1 base from V and 4 bases from J, with 8 bases in between. Looked up from germline, CDR1 is SGDLS and CDR2 is YYNGEE. Synthesis of TCR cDNA relied on 5'RACE template switching, which attached a universal primer site and UMIs. Via MiXCR, TCRdb re-called the 5' RACE reads, giving one row per CDR3 protein. The table shows around 310,000 distinct CDR3 sequences, with around 3.6% occurring only once. This TCR was sampled from a man between 18 and 29 years old who received the YFV17D yellow fever vaccine. Specimen: PBMCs, collected on the day of the yellow fever booster vaccination. This chain uses TRBV9 with TRBJ2-5; D unresolved. CDR3 nucleotides: TGTGCCAGCAGCGTATGGTTGGGAGAGACCCAGTACTTC. It is translated as CASSVWLGETQYF.